The 16 T cell receptor beta chains presented below share a single source sample, sequenced in a study of T cell repertoires in cytomegalovirus infection. Each CDR3 protein is one row after TCRdb ran MiXCR on the reads. The sample lists around 300,000 distinct CDR3 sequences; 22% were seen once. Antigen specificity for these receptors is unknown. The sample consisted of cultured PBMCs, taken from culture after CMV antigen stimulation. These receptors all come from a human donor in good health (CMV status not recorded). Some clones in this sample may be carry-over from other donors' samples.

V and J are TRBV7-9 and TRBJ1-1, with D maybe TRBD1 (6 bases). This CDR3 has 13 amino acids. V was pared by 7 bases and J by 4 bases, with 13 bases between. Looked up from germline, CDR1 is SEHNR and CDR2 is FQNEAQ (reference sequence). This CDR3 reads CASIPQGSTEAFF. CDR3 DNA: TGTGCCAGCATACCACAGGGCTCCACTGAAGCTTTCTTT.

The gene calls are TRBV5-4 and TRBJ2-5; 13 bases fit TRBD2. The trim removed 5 bases at V and 7 bases at J, leaving 11 bases unmatched. This CDR3 is built from 16 residues. CDR1 is SGHNT and CDR2 is YYREEE in the germline V gene (reference sequence). CDR3 amino acids: CASRNGLAGAVGTQYF. The CDR3 DNA sequence: TGTGCCAGCAGAAACGGACTAGCGGGGGCGGTAGGGACCCAGTACTTC.

This clonotype was counted a few times. The V gene is TRBV9, the J gene TRBJ2-5; 8 bases are a match to TRBD2. After removal of 2 bases from V and 4 bases from J, the junction contained 7 bases not matched to a gene. Germline values: CDR1 SGDLS, CDR2 YYNGEE. The CDR3 is 15 amino acids. CDR3 in DNA: TGTGCCAGCAGCGTGACAGCCGGGAGGGGAGAGACCCAGTACTTC. Translating it yields CASSVTAGRGETQYF.

The rearrangement uses TRBV20-1 and TRBJ1-5, with a tentative D call TRBD1 (5 bases). The CDR3 is 17 residues long. Between the trimmed V and J ends, which lost 0 bases and 4 bases, there was a span of 19 bases. Per the germline V gene, CDR1 is DFQATT and CDR2 is SNEGSKA (reference sequence). The CDR3 is CSARDYVVGRGNQPQHF. The CDR3 DNA follows: TGCAGTGCTAGAGACTACGTAGTGGGTCGGGGGAATCAGCCCCAGCATTTT.

This clonotype was detected a few times. V and J are TRBV6-2 or TRBV6-3 and TRBJ2-1; TRBD2 matches 10 bases. This CDR3 comprises 15 residues. Germline loops: CDR1 MNHEY, CDR2 SVGEGT. V was pared by 7 bases and J by 6 bases, with 9 bases of the junction left unmatched. The CDR3 sequence is CASTGSGRKINEQFF. The CDR3 bases are TGTGCCAGCACCGGTAGCGGGAGGAAAATCAATGAGCAGTTCTTC.

In this sample, this clonotype turned up many times. The genes are TRBV11-3 and TRBJ2-3, with TRBD2 matching over 13 bases. The germline V gene has CDR1 SGHNT and CDR2 YENEEA. The V segment lost 4 bases and the J segment 7 bases; nucleotides outside the gene matches: 5. The length of the CDR3 is 15 residues. The CDR3 sequence: CASSSRTSGSNTQYF. The CDR3 DNA is TGTGCCAGCAGCTCCAGGACTAGCGGGAGTAATACGCAGTATTTT.

This clonotype was seen more than once but under ten times. The rearrangement uses TRBV11-3 and TRBJ1-2; the D is unclear. The CDR3 covers 17 residues. Germline assignment: CDR1 SGHNT and CDR2 YENEEA. V was clipped by 0 bases and J by 0 bases, with 14 bases between them. The CDR3 sequence: CASSLDPSFGANYGYTF. The CDR3 DNA follows: TGTGCCAGCAGCTTAGATCCCAGCTTCGGAGCTAACTATGGCTACACCTTC.

This clonotype has just a few counts. The chain combines TRBV12-5 with TRBJ1-5; no firm D call. CDR3 size: 12 residues. Germline values: CDR1 LGHNT, CDR2 FRNRAP. The V gene lost 6 bases and the J gene lost 7 bases, with 10 bases spanning the gap. Here the CDR3 reads CASGQDSQPQHF. Here the CDR3 DNA reads TGTGCTAGTGGACAAGATTCGCAGCCCCAGCATTTT.

This clonotype was seen a handful of times. The CDR3 region is CASSSRGYGGEQYF. Here the CDR3 DNA reads TGTGCCAGCAGCTCGCGGGGCTATGGAGGCGAGCAGTACTTC. This sequence joins TRBV11-2 and TRBJ2-7, with a tentative D call TRBD2 (6 bases). Germline V gives CDR1 SGHAT, CDR2 FQNNGV. V gave up 4 bases and J gave up 6 bases, with 16 bases separating them. The CDR3 is 14 residues long.

This clonotype has at least ten counts. The chain carries TRBV7-2 and TRBJ2-7, with D unclear. V gave up 3 bases and J gave up 4 bases, with 13 bases separating them. Germline V gives CDR1 SGHTA, CDR2 FQGNSA. This CDR3 is built from 14 residues. CDR3 protein: CASSFFRANYEQYF. CDR3 DNA: TGTGCCAGCAGCTTCTTCCGGGCCAATTACGAGCAGTACTTC.

The J gene is TRBJ2-4, the V gene TRBV20-1; 8 bases fit TRBD2. V lost 1 base and J lost 8; bases outside the gene matches: 4. The CDR3 is made up of 13 amino acids. Per the germline V gene, CDR1 is DFQATT and CDR2 is SNEGSKA (reference sequence). The CDR3 sequence is CSARASGSDIQYF. In DNA, the CDR3 is TGCAGTGCTAGAGCAAGCGGGAGTGACATTCAGTACTTC.

This clonotype was detected a few times. This chain joins TRBV2 and TRBJ2-3, with D possibly matching TRBD2 (5 bases). The CDR3 consists of 17 residues. Germline loops: CDR1 SNHLY, CDR2 FYNNEI. V lost 2 bases and J 5 bases, leaving 20 bases between the germline ends. CDR3 region: CASSEIISTSKGDTQYF. In DNA form, the CDR3 reads TGTGCCAGCAGTGAAATAATTTCAACTAGTAAGGGAGATACGCAGTATTTT. Full variable domain (rest looked up from reference TRBV2 and TRBJ2-3): EPEVTQTPSHQVTQMGQEVILRCVPISNHLYFYWYRQILGQKVEFLVSFYNNEISEKSEIFDDQFSVERPDGSNFTLKIRSTKLEDSAMYFCASSEIISTSKGDTQYFGPGTRLTVL.

V gene TRBV4-1 combines with J gene TRBJ2-3; the D gene is possibly TRBD2 (6 bases). The CDR3 consists of 15 residues. CDR1 and CDR2 from the germline V gene are MGHRA and YSYEKL. V lost 1 base, J lost 2 bases, and 10 bases lay in between. CDR3 nucleotide sequence: TGCGCCAGCAGCCAAGGGGACTCCACCACAGATACGCAGTATTTT. Amino acids: CASSQGDSTTDTQYF.

This chain links TRBV5-3 with TRBJ2-2, with no clear D. TRBV5-3 is noted as an ORF with a role that remains uncertain. This CDR3 is built from 14 residues. Between the trimmed V and J ends, which lost 8 bases and 7 bases, there was a span of 18 bases. The CDR3 sequence: CASSPTMWVGELFF. CDR3 sequence (DNA): TGTGCCAGCAGCCCAACTATGTGGGTCGGGGAGCTGTTTTTT.

This rearrangement joins TRBV7-4 to TRBJ2-1, with D possibly being TRBD2 (6 bases). The germline V and J ends were trimmed by 5 bases and 2 bases, with 13 bases remaining between them. The germline V gene has CDR1 SGHVT and CDR2 SQSDAQ. This CDR3 is 15 amino acids long. CDR3 nucleotides: TGTGCCAGCAGCCACCGACTAGTGGCCTACAATGAGCAGTTCTTC. It encodes CASSHRLVAYNEQFF. The variable domain in full, with the rest retrieved from reference TRBV7-4 and TRBJ2-1, is GAGVSQSPRYKVAKRGRDVALRCDSISGHVTLYWYRQTLGQGSEVLTYSQSDAQRDKSGRPSGRFSAERPERSVSTLKIQRTEQGDSAVYLCASSHRLVAYNEQFFGPGTRLTVL.

This clonotype appeared many times. The V call is TRBV19, the J call TRBJ2-1; 16 nucleotides match TRBD2. Germline V gene data show CDR1 as LNHDA and CDR2 as SQIVND (reference sequence). V shed 5 bases and J 8 bases; nucleotides not matched to a gene: 21. CDR3 length: 21 residues. Here the CDR3 DNA reads TGTGCCAGTAGTGACTTCAGGGGGGGACTAGCGGGAGGGCCCTATAGCTATGAGCAGTTCTTC. This translates into CASSDFRGGLAGGPYSYEQFF.